This T cell receptor beta chain was identified in a study of blood T cell repertoires in COVID-19. Study details: Acute and convalescent COVID-19 specimens originated in the United States, Italy and Spain. T cells, B-cell-depleted T cells, or PBMCs supplied cDNA or gDNA.

Original data processing: Amplified reference gene primers provided the basis for estimating nucleated cell counts. Sequencing used immunoSEQ multiplex PCR; TCRdb keeps in-frame clones, though not all of them. The V and J calls and clone size are taken from that table; D and trimming were inferred from the DNA. The sample has tens of thousands of clones; about 90% are singletons. This clone is termed medium-sized. After removal of 4 bases from V and 1 base from J, the junction contained 2 bases not matched to a gene. This CDR3 comprises 15 residues. Germline loops: CDR1 MGHDK, CDR2 SYGVNS. The sample consisted of peripheral blood. V is TRBV25-1 and J is TRBJ2-1, with 9 nucleotides matching TRBD1. This receptor was taken from a human donor in a cohort sampled during active COVID-19. CDR3 sequence: CASSAGTGSYNEQFF. In DNA form, the CDR3 reads TGTGCCAGCAGTGCCGGGACAGGGTCCTACAATGAGCAGTTCTTC.